The T cell receptor (beta chain) under discussion was sequenced for a study of blood T cell repertoires in COVID-19. Study context: Sample material is recorded as cDNA or gDNA derived from T cells, B-cell-depleted T cells, or PBMCs.

This clone occurred a few times. The V and J ends lost 4 bases and 2 bases, in that order; junction bases with no gene match: 5. Per the germline V gene, CDR1 is KGHDR and CDR2 is SFDVKD. The CDR3 spans 16 residues. Sequencing was performed with immunoSEQ multiplex PCR; in TCRdb, only in-frame clones are kept and a portion is missing. The sample carries 330,000 or so clones, roughly 86% recorded once. Patients of the Seattle cohort, enrolled during active infection, were followed longitudinally. The clonotype was recovered from a young man with COVID-19, enrolled during active disease. The chain employs TRBV24-1 and TRBJ2-2; TRBD2 matches 8 bases. The sample comprised peripheral blood. CDR3 sequence reads: CATSDRRGGNTGELFF. Written as DNA, the CDR3 is TGTGCCACCAGTGACCGACGGGGGGGTAACACCGGGGAGCTGTTTTTT.